A selection of T cell receptor beta chains follows, all from one sample in a study of blood T cells in healthy people across ages. TCRdb reanalysed the 5' RACE reads using MiXCR and keeps one entry per CDR3 protein. The repertoire holds fewer than 900,000 distinct CDR3 sequences, with 45% to 50% as singletons. The sample comprised blood. The receptors come from a woman aged 55-70 years in good health. Both conserved end residues are part of each CDR3. The order of the fields is D gene, clone size, J gene, CDR3 length, V gene, CDR3 DNA, CDR3 protein. D genes are given only for firm matches. Size values are once, few and many counts, or a class for expanded clones, and some rows have none.

D gene: TRBD2; clone size: .; J gene: TRBJ2-5; CDR3 length: 16; V gene: TRBV30; CDR3 DNA: TGTGCCTGGAGTGTACCGACTAGCGGGAACCAAGAGACCCAGTACTTC; CDR3 protein: CAWSVPTSGNQETQYF
D gene: .; clone size: once; J gene: TRBJ1-4; CDR3 length: 14; V gene: TRBV2; CDR3 DNA: TGTGCCAGCAGCCGGCCGGGGGTTGGCGAAAAACTGTTTTTT; CDR3 protein: CASSRPGVGEKLFF
D gene: .; clone size: .; J gene: TRBJ1-1; CDR3 length: 16; V gene: TRBV13; CDR3 DNA: TGTGCCAGCAGCCAATTTAGTGTCAGAATAGACACTGAAGCTTTCTTT; CDR3 protein: CASSQFSVRIDTEAFF
D gene: .; clone size: .; J gene: TRBJ2-7; CDR3 length: 16; V gene: TRBV7-9; CDR3 DNA: TGTGCCAGCAGCTTGAAGGCAGGGAGCCCCTACAATGAGCAGTACTTC; CDR3 protein: CASSLKAGSPYNEQYF
D gene: TRBD1; clone size: .; J gene: TRBJ2-7; CDR3 length: 18; V gene: TRBV9; CDR3 DNA: TGTGCCAGCAGTCTCTCTTTCTCCCGGTGGGACAGGGCCTACGAGCAGTACTTC; CDR3 protein: CASSLSFSRWDRAYEQYF
D gene: TRBD2; clone size: .; J gene: TRBJ2-1; CDR3 length: 17; V gene: TRBV12-3/TRBV12-4; CDR3 DNA: TGTGCCAGCAGTCCGACCTCGGGACTAGCGGGAGACAATGAGCAGTTCTTC; CDR3 protein: CASSPTSGLAGDNEQFF
D gene: TRBD1; clone size: .; J gene: TRBJ2-7; CDR3 length: 15; V gene: TRBV6-5; CDR3 DNA: TGTGCCAGCAGTCCACCGGACAGGGGGCGAAGGGAGCAGTACTTC; CDR3 protein: CASSPPDRGRREQYF
D gene: .; clone size: .; J gene: TRBJ1-5; CDR3 length: 14; V gene: TRBV12-3/TRBV12-4; CDR3 DNA: TGTGCCAGCAGTTTAGACAGTAGCAATCAGCCCCAGCATTTT; CDR3 protein: CASSLDSSNQPQHF
D gene: .; clone size: .; J gene: TRBJ1-1; CDR3 length: 15; V gene: TRBV28; CDR3 DNA: TGTGCCAGCAGTTTACCTGGCAGAGGAAACGCTGAAGCTTTCTTT; CDR3 protein: CASSLPGRGNAEAFF
D gene: TRBD1; clone size: many; J gene: TRBJ1-2; CDR3 length: 15; V gene: TRBV27; CDR3 DNA: TGTGCCAGCAGTTTCCTGGACAGGGGGCTCTATGGCTACACCTTC; CDR3 protein: CASSFLDRGLYGYTF
D gene: .; clone size: .; J gene: TRBJ2-5; CDR3 length: 15; V gene: TRBV29-1; CDR3 DNA: TGCAGCGTTTTGCCAGAAAAAGGGACCCAAGAGACCCAGTACTTC; CDR3 protein: CSVLPEKGTQETQYF
D gene: .; clone size: .; J gene: TRBJ2-5; CDR3 length: 14; V gene: TRBV7-2; CDR3 DNA: TGTGCCAGCAGCTTGGTTCGCCCAACGCTAGAGCAGTACTTC; CDR3 protein: CASSLVRPTLEQYF
D gene: TRBD2; clone size: few; J gene: TRBJ2-5; CDR3 length: 14; V gene: TRBV12-3/TRBV12-4; CDR3 DNA: TGTGCCAGCAGTTTGCGGGAGGGCCGGATGACCCAGTACTTC; CDR3 protein: CASSLREGRMTQYF
D gene: .; clone size: .; J gene: TRBJ1-2; CDR3 length: 14; V gene: TRBV20-1; CDR3 DNA: TGCAGTGCTGGGTCCGGGGCCTTGAACTATGGCTACACCTTC; CDR3 protein: CSAGSGALNYGYTF
D gene: TRBD1; clone size: .; J gene: TRBJ1-2; CDR3 length: 14; V gene: TRBV4-2; CDR3 DNA: TGTGCCAGCAGCCACCCGGGACAGATAGAGGGCTACACCTTC; CDR3 protein: CASSHPGQIEGYTF
D gene: .; clone size: .; J gene: TRBJ2-6; CDR3 length: 17; V gene: TRBV18; CDR3 DNA: TGTGCCAGCTCACCAGGGGGTGGGCCCTCTGGGGCCAACGTCCAGACTTTC; CDR3 protein: CASSPGGGPSGANVQTF
D gene: .; clone size: .; J gene: TRBJ1-4; CDR3 length: 14; V gene: TRBV3-1; CDR3 DNA: TGTGCCAGCAGTCTACCCCCAACTAATGAAAAGCTGTTTTTT; CDR3 protein: CASSLPPTNEKLFF
D gene: .; clone size: .; J gene: TRBJ2-3; CDR3 length: 18; V gene: TRBV7-2; CDR3 DNA: TGTGCCAGCAGCTTAAAGGGGGGGCCCTTACTTGGCACAGATACGCAGTATTTT; CDR3 protein: CASSLKGGPLLGTDTQYF
D gene: .; clone size: .; J gene: TRBJ2-5; CDR3 length: 16; V gene: TRBV28; CDR3 DNA: TGTGCCAGCAGTCCGCGAGCGATACCGTACCAAGAGACCCAGTACTTC; CDR3 protein: CASSPRAIPYQETQYF
D gene: .; clone size: .; J gene: TRBJ1-6; CDR3 length: 15; V gene: TRBV3-1; CDR3 DNA: TGTGCCAGCAGCCAAGTACAGGGTGGAGATTCACCCCTCCACTTT; CDR3 protein: CASSQVQGGDSPLHF
D gene: TRBD2; clone size: .; J gene: TRBJ2-5; CDR3 length: 13; V gene: TRBV20-1; CDR3 DNA: TGCAGTGCTCGGGTAGCGGGAATCGAGACCCAGTACTTC; CDR3 protein: CSARVAGIETQYF
D gene: .; clone size: once; J gene: TRBJ1-2; CDR3 length: 10; V gene: TRBV7-9; CDR3 DNA: TGTGCTGGAGGTGATTATGGCTACACCTTC; CDR3 protein: CAGGDYGYTF
D gene: .; clone size: .; J gene: TRBJ2-3; CDR3 length: 14; V gene: TRBV28; CDR3 DNA: TGTGCCAACAGTTCAGACGGCAGCACAGATACGCAGTATTTT; CDR3 protein: CANSSDGSTDTQYF
D gene: .; clone size: few; J gene: TRBJ1-2; CDR3 length: 12; V gene: TRBV5-1; CDR3 DNA: TGCGCCAGCAGCTCCGAGCCCTATGGCTACACCTTC; CDR3 protein: CASSSEPYGYTF
D gene: .; clone size: .; J gene: TRBJ2-2; CDR3 length: 15; V gene: TRBV7-2; CDR3 DNA: TGTGCCAGCAGCCGGACAGACCCGAACACCGGGGAGCTGTTTTTT; CDR3 protein: CASSRTDPNTGELFF
D gene: TRBD1; clone size: .; J gene: TRBJ2-6; CDR3 length: 18; V gene: TRBV29-1; CDR3 DNA: TGCAGCGTTGAATCCGGGACAGGGCTTTTCTCTGGGGCCAACGTCCTGACTTTC; CDR3 protein: CSVESGTGLFSGANVLTF
D gene: .; clone size: .; J gene: TRBJ1-2; CDR3 length: 14; V gene: TRBV6-2/TRBV6-3; CDR3 DNA: TGTGCCAGCAGACGCCCGGGAGGGGACTATGGCTACACCTTC; CDR3 protein: CASRRPGGDYGYTF
D gene: TRBD2; clone size: once; J gene: TRBJ2-1; CDR3 length: 15; V gene: TRBV12-5; CDR3 DNA: TGTGCTAGTGGTTTTAGGACTAGCGGGAGAAATGAGCAGTTCTTC; CDR3 protein: CASGFRTSGRNEQFF
D gene: .; clone size: .; J gene: TRBJ2-7; CDR3 length: 14; V gene: TRBV27; CDR3 DNA: TGTGCCAGCAGTCCTCTTGGATTTCGGGACGAGCAGTACTTC; CDR3 protein: CASSPLGFRDEQYF
D gene: .; clone size: few; J gene: TRBJ1-2; CDR3 length: 13; V gene: TRBV27; CDR3 DNA: TGTGCCAGCAGTCGGGACCCTCGATATGGCTACACCTTC; CDR3 protein: CASSRDPRYGYTF
D gene: TRBD1; clone size: .; J gene: TRBJ1-6; CDR3 length: 17; V gene: TRBV15; CDR3 DNA: TGTGCCACCAGCAGAGTGCGGACAGGGGGCAGGAATTCACCCCTCCACTTT; CDR3 protein: CATSRVRTGGRNSPLHF
D gene: .; clone size: .; J gene: TRBJ2-7; CDR3 length: 17; V gene: TRBV27; CDR3 DNA: TGTGCCAGCAGCCTAACCCCTGACAGGTCAGGATCCTACGAGCAGTACTTC; CDR3 protein: CASSLTPDRSGSYEQYF
D gene: TRBD1; clone size: few; J gene: TRBJ2-7; CDR3 length: 14; V gene: TRBV7-6; CDR3 DNA: TGTGCCAGCAGCGCACAGGGACAGGGGAGGGAGCAGTACTTC; CDR3 protein: CASSAQGQGREQYF
D gene: TRBD1; clone size: few; J gene: TRBJ2-7; CDR3 length: 14; V gene: TRBV4-3; CDR3 DNA: TGCGCCAGCAGCCATGCCGGGACAGGGTCCGAGCAGTACTTC; CDR3 protein: CASSHAGTGSEQYF
D gene: TRBD2; clone size: .; J gene: TRBJ2-1; CDR3 length: 16; V gene: TRBV5-1; CDR3 DNA: TGCGCCAGCAGCTTGGATCCAGCGGGAAAGGGAGGTGAGCAGTTCTTC; CDR3 protein: CASSLDPAGKGGEQFF
D gene: .; clone size: .; J gene: TRBJ2-1; CDR3 length: 14; V gene: TRBV7-2; CDR3 DNA: TGTGCCAGCAGCCGCCAGGGACTTTACAATGAGCAGTTCTTC; CDR3 protein: CASSRQGLYNEQFF
D gene: .; clone size: once; J gene: TRBJ2-5; CDR3 length: 13; V gene: TRBV5-8; CDR3 DNA: TGTGCCAGCAGCTCTCCCGGGCGAGAGACCCAGTACTTC; CDR3 protein: CASSSPGRETQYF
D gene: .; clone size: .; J gene: TRBJ2-1; CDR3 length: 14; V gene: TRBV19; CDR3 DNA: TGTGCCAGTACCCGCGAGGGCGGGTACAATGAGCAGTTCTTC; CDR3 protein: CASTREGGYNEQFF
D gene: .; clone size: .; J gene: TRBJ2-3; CDR3 length: 13; V gene: TRBV24-1; CDR3 DNA: TGTGCCACCCAGGAGCAGGTGGTGGATACGCAGTATTTT; CDR3 protein: CATQEQVVDTQYF
D gene: .; clone size: .; J gene: TRBJ2-7; CDR3 length: 14; V gene: TRBV27; CDR3 DNA: TGTGCCAGTCGGTTAAATGCCGTCTCCTACGAGCAGTACTTC; CDR3 protein: CASRLNAVSYEQYF
D gene: TRBD2; clone size: few; J gene: TRBJ2-5; CDR3 length: 16; V gene: TRBV9; CDR3 DNA: TGTGCCAGCAGCGTGACTAGCGGGAGTCGAGTGGAGACCCAGTACTTC; CDR3 protein: CASSVTSGSRVETQYF
D gene: .; clone size: few; J gene: TRBJ2-7; CDR3 length: 13; V gene: TRBV7-2; CDR3 DNA: TGTGCCAGCAGCCGGGACAACTACAATGAGCAGTACTTC; CDR3 protein: CASSRDNYNEQYF